These T cell receptor beta chains were read from a single sample in a study of blood T cell repertoires in COVID-19. The repertoire was sequenced with immunoSEQ multiplex PCR; TCRdb's copy has only in-frame clones and lacks some. The sample lists approximately 88,000 clones, more than 75% seen once, with 20% in the top ten. Input material: peripheral blood. All receptors come from an elderly woman with active or convalescent COVID-19. Both conserved end residues are part of each CDR3. Each record gives: D gene, clone size, J gene, V gene, CDR3 protein, CDR3 DNA. A D gene is named only where the DNA matches it firmly. Only part of the rows carry a size: once, few, many, or a class if the clone is expanded.

>TRBD1|once|TRBJ1-2|TRBV25-1
CASRGWTGGRGMGYTF
TGTGCCAGCAGGGGCTGGACAGGCGGAAGAGGGATGGGGTACACCTTC
>-|-|TRBJ2-5|TRBV6-2/TRBV6-3
CASSYISRGRGETQYF
TGTGCCAGCAGTTACATCTCGCGAGGACGGGGAGAGACCCAGTACTTC
>TRBD1|-|TRBJ1-3|TRBV4-1
CASSQLGTGLGNTIYF
TGCGCCAGCAGCCAACTCGGGACAGGGTTAGGAAACACCATATATTTT
>TRBD2|-|TRBJ2-3|TRBV6-2/TRBV6-3
CASSYLGLAASTDTQYF
TGTGCCAGCAGTTACTTGGGACTAGCGGCTAGCACAGATACGCAGTATTTT
>TRBD2|once|TRBJ2-1|TRBV9
CASRADGTSFNEQFF
TGTGCCAGCAGGGCTGATGGGACTAGCTTCAATGAGCAGTTCTTC
>-|once|TRBJ1-3|TRBV4-3
CASSHDRLTGNTIYF
TGCGCCAGCAGCCACGATCGCCTAACTGGAAACACCATATATTTT
>TRBD1|few|TRBJ1-2|TRBV6-6
CASSPDRDIGYTF
TGTGCCAGCAGTCCCGACAGGGATATAGGCTACACCTTC
>TRBD2|-|TRBJ2-7|TRBV20-1
CSASRLAGESNEQYF
TGCAGTGCTAGTAGGCTAGCGGGAGAATCCAACGAGCAGTACTTC
>TRBD1|few|TRBJ1-6|TRBV27
CASSPGTGHSPLHF
TGTGCCAGCAGTCCCGGGACAGGGCATTCACCCCTCCACTTT
>-|-|TRBJ2-3|TRBV5-5
CASSLGQMIDTQYF
TGTGCCAGCAGCTTGGGACAGATGATTGATACGCAGTATTTT
>TRBD2|-|TRBJ2-5|TRBV18
CASSPEKVGTSRETQYF
TGTGCCAGCTCACCCGAAAAGGTCGGGACTAGCAGAGAGACCCAGTACTTC
>TRBD2|once|TRBJ2-3|TRBV10-2
CASSKAGVSTDTQYF
TGCGCCAGCAGCAAAGCGGGGGTAAGCACAGATACGCAGTATTTT
>-|-|TRBJ1-2|TRBV5-1
CASSLGSGYGYTF
TGCGCCAGCAGCTTGGGGTCAGGGTATGGCTACACCTTC
>-|-|TRBJ1-1|TRBV11-3
CASSLGQTNTEAFF
TGTGCCAGCAGCTTGGGGCAGACGAACACTGAAGCTTTCTTT
>-|-|TRBJ1-2|TRBV29-1
CSVEGTVSSSNYGYTF
TGCAGCGTTGAAGGGACAGTCAGTTCCTCTAACTATGGCTACACCTTC
>-|-|TRBJ2-7|TRBV28
CASSHSPYEQYF
TGTGCCAGCAGTCACTCGCCCTACGAGCAGTACTTC
>-|-|TRBJ1-3|TRBV30
CALRTGERNTIYF
TGTGCCCTCCGGACGGGAGAGCGAAACACCATATATTTT
>-|-|TRBJ2-7|TRBV7-9
CASSPSRVGVEEQYF
TGTGCCAGCAGCCCTTCCCGTGTCGGGGTTGAGGAGCAGTACTTC
>TRBD2|-|TRBJ2-7|TRBV30
CAWSVLGRGEQYF
TGTGCCTGGAGTGTACTGGGGAGGGGCGAGCAGTACTTC
>TRBD2|-|TRBJ2-5|TRBV3-1/TRBV3-2
CASSPPVSSGGAFKKTQYF
TGTGCCAGCAGCCCGCCCGTATCTAGCGGGGGGGCCTTTAAGAAGACCCAGTACTTC
>-|-|TRBJ2-2|TRBV30
CAWSVSVRGLLFF
TGTGCCTGGAGTGTATCAGTTCGGGGGTTGCTGTTTTTT
>TRBD2|-|TRBJ2-1|TRBV4-3
CASSQELGSGGQQFF
TGCGCCAGCAGCCAAGAGTTGGGCAGCGGGGGTCAGCAGTTCTTC
>TRBD2|-|TRBJ2-1|TRBV6-2/TRBV6-3
CASSYSSPQRGGRNEQFF
TGTGCCAGCAGTTACTCGTCCCCCCAGCGGGGGGGCAGGAATGAGCAGTTCTTC
>-|-|TRBJ2-3|TRBV4-1
CASSRRQDRPDTQYF
TGCGCCAGCAGCAGGCGACAGGACCGTCCAGATACGCAGTATTTT
>-|-|TRBJ1-2|TRBV28
CASSHGQFQNYGYTF
TGTGCCAGCAGTCATGGACAGTTTCAAAACTATGGCTACACCTTC
>TRBD2|-|TRBJ2-1|TRBV7-8
CASSYNLAGGRNEQFF
TGTGCCAGCAGCTATAACCTAGCGGGGGGGCGCAATGAGCAGTTCTTC
>-|-|TRBJ2-7|TRBV3-1/TRBV3-2
CASSQEGGLYEQYF
TGTGCCAGCAGCCAGGAGGGGGGGCTCTACGAGCAGTACTTC
>TRBD1|-|TRBJ1-1|TRBV30
CAWRRGTGLSTEAFF
TGTGCCTGGAGACGGGGGACAGGGCTGAGCACTGAAGCTTTCTTT
>TRBD1|-|TRBJ1-5|TRBV19
CASSDGTAQPQHF
TGTGCCAGTAGTGATGGGACAGCTCAGCCCCAGCATTTT
>-|-|TRBJ1-1|TRBV5-1
CASSLEIGENTEAFF
TGCGCCAGCAGCTTGGAAATAGGGGAGAACACTGAAGCTTTCTTT
>TRBD2|-|TRBJ2-2|TRBV6-2/TRBV6-3
CASSPLERGPGPGELFF
TGTGCCAGCAGTCCACTGGAGCGGGGGCCCGGCCCCGGGGAGCTGTTTTTT
>TRBD2|-|TRBJ2-2|TRBV30
CAWTRRLLAGNTGELFF
TGTGCCTGGACCCGCCGCTTACTAGCGGGGAACACCGGGGAGCTGTTTTTT
>-|-|TRBJ2-1|TRBV5-5
CASSPGASFYNEQFF
TGTGCCAGCAGCCCTGGAGCCAGCTTCTACAATGAGCAGTTCTTC
>-|-|TRBJ1-3|TRBV10-3
CAISAYSGNTIYF
TGTGCCATCAGTGCGTACTCTGGAAACACCATATATTTT
>-|-|TRBJ2-7|TRBV20-1
CSARGTDFYEQYF
TGCAGTGCTCGTGGGACTGATTTCTACGAGCAGTACTTC
>-|-|TRBJ2-1|TRBV7-2
CASSLQRRRVFF
TGTGCCAGCAGCTTGCAGCGGCGAAGAGTCTTCTTC
>TRBD2|few|TRBJ2-3|TRBV27
CASSILGLAGGVDGDTQYF
TGTGCCAGCAGTATCTTAGGACTAGCGGGGGGGGTAGATGGAGATACGCAGTATTTT
>-|once|TRBJ1-6|TRBV5-1
CASSWQGIPYNSPLHF
TGCGCCAGCAGCTGGCAGGGGATCCCCTATAATTCACCCCTCCACTTT
>-|-|TRBJ1-5|TRBV3-1/TRBV3-2
CASSQEAGAQPQHF
TGTGCCAGCAGCCAAGAGGCAGGGGCTCAGCCCCAGCATTTT
>-|-|TRBJ1-2|TRBV12-5
CASGSQGIANYGYTF
TGTGCTAGTGGATCGCAGGGAATAGCTAACTATGGCTACACCTTC
>TRBD1|-|TRBJ1-2|TRBV6-2/TRBV6-3
CASSSSYRTGANYGYTF
TGTGCCAGCAGTTCCTCATACCGGACAGGCGCCAACTATGGCTACACCTTC
>-|-|TRBJ2-7|TRBV12-3/TRBV12-4
CASSFRGYEQYF
TGTGCCAGCAGTTTTCGGGGGTACGAGCAGTACTTC
>-|few|TRBJ2-3|TRBV12-5
CASAPDSGTQYF
TGTGCTAGTGCCCCGGACAGCGGTACGCAGTATTTT
>-|few|TRBJ1-1|TRBV18
CASSPTGLRGIGAFF
TGTGCCAGCTCACCAACGGGGTTGAGGGGGATAGGAGCTTTCTTT
>-|-|TRBJ1-2|TRBV7-9
CASSWGGRNYGYTF
TGTGCCAGCAGCTGGGGAGGCAGGAACTATGGCTACACCTTC
>-|-|TRBJ1-5|TRBV20-1
CSASEAGGEPQHF
TGCAGTGCTAGTGAAGCCGGGGGGGAGCCCCAGCATTTT
>-|-|TRBJ1-2|TRBV27
CASSFTGYGYTF
TGTGCCAGCAGTTTCACAGGCTATGGCTACACCTTC
>TRBD1|-|TRBJ2-7|TRBV19
CASSTLMTGAAYEQYF
TGTGCCAGTAGTACCTTAATGACAGGGGCGGCCTACGAGCAGTACTTC
>-|-|TRBJ2-1|TRBV4-1
CASSQHSEDNEQFF
TGCGCCAGCAGCCAACACTCGGAGGACAATGAGCAGTTCTTC
>TRBD1|-|TRBJ2-7|TRBV6-6
CASSYSPDRDYEQYF
TGTGCCAGCAGTTACTCGCCGGACAGGGACTACGAGCAGTACTTC
>-|-|TRBJ1-1|TRBV19
CASSIFPGLNTEAFF
TGTGCCAGTAGTATATTTCCGGGGTTGAACACTGAAGCTTTCTTT
>TRBD1|once|TRBJ1-2|TRBV7-9
CASSLGDLRDREYGYTF
TGTGCCAGCAGCTTAGGAGACCTGCGGGACAGGGAATATGGCTACACCTTC
>-|-|TRBJ2-5|TRBV4-3
CASSQDLDKGETQYF
TGCGCCAGCAGCCAAGATCTCGATAAGGGGGAGACCCAGTACTTC
>TRBD1|-|TRBJ1-4|TRBV29-1
CSAGTGGEKLFF
TGCAGCGCAGGGACAGGGGGGGAAAAACTGTTTTTT
>-|-|TRBJ2-1|TRBV7-9
CASSAGTGLFF
TGTGCCAGCAGCGCCGGGACGGGACTGTTCTTC